Given below is one T cell receptor (beta chain) in context. This sample is drawn from a study of T cell clones after liver transplantation. Study-wide context: Post-transplant blood was tracked for graft-donor-reactive T cell clones identified in a pre-transplant mixed lymphocyte reaction.

The ends lost 8 bases at V and 0 bases at J; junction bases unmatched: 6. Germline CDR1 is SGHTA and CDR2 is FQGNSA. The length of the CDR3 is 15 residues. Method: immunoSEQ multiplex PCR; TCRdb's copy keeps in-frame clones and lacks some. Of about 20,000 clones listed, around 75% are singletons. The origin of this receptor is a human patient who received a liver transplant. Some T cells may be graft donor cells. The chain couples TRBV7-2 to TRBJ2-3, with 9 nucleotides matching TRBD1. The sample was CD8+ T cells from blood, taken around 54 months after liver transplant. CDR3 sequence (DNA): TGTGCCAGCGCCAGGACAGGGGCCAGCACAGATACGCAGTATTTT. Its protein product is CASARTGASTDTQYF.